Each of the 24 T cell receptor beta chains below was sequenced from the same sample in a study of T cells expressing NK-cell markers. For each CDR3 protein, TCRdb gives one entry from its re-call of the 5' RACE reads, without DNA. Its listing shows some 410,000 distinct CDR3 sequences. The sample taken for sequencing was blood T cells: a sorted CD56 or NKG2C T cell subset, CD4+ or CD8+ T cells, or bulk PBMC T cells (not recorded which). The receptors shown here come from a woman between 18 and 70 years old in good health.

The rearrangement links TRBV30 to TRBJ2-2; there is no DNA to check the TCRdb D call of TRBD1. The CDR3 sequence is 15 residues long. In germline, CDR1 is GTSNPN, CDR2 SVGIG (reference sequence). The CDR3 here is CAWSVDWGAAGELFF.

The V call is TRBV28, the J call TRBJ2-1; TCRdb's D call, TRBD2, is unchecked because there is no DNA. CDR1 is MDHEN, CDR2 SYDVKM, per germline. The CDR3 is 13 amino acids. The CDR3 here is CASSPPLAGRQFF.

The V call is TRBV7-2, the J call TRBJ2-1. This CDR3 has 15 residues. Germline CDR1 and CDR2: SGHTA and FQGNSA. This CDR3 is CASSLWSYYGNEQFF.

The V gene is TRBV18, the J gene TRBJ2-4; TCRdb's D gene call, TRBD1, goes unchecked for lack of DNA. The germline CDR1 and CDR2 sequences are KGHSH and LQKENI. The CDR3 sequence is 17 residues long. The CDR3 is CASSPSQGEFGGNIQYF.

The CDR3 sequence is CASSQRQGLYFF. The rearrangement links TRBV4-3 to TRBJ1-1; TCRdb outputs TRBD1, but without DNA this stays unchecked. CDR3 length: 12 residues. Germline CDR1 is LGHNA and CDR2 is YSLEER.

The chain couples TRBV6-1 to TRBJ1-1; TCRdb outputs TRBD1, but without DNA this stays unchecked. CDR3 length: 15 residues. CDR1 is MNHNS and CDR2 is SASEGT in the germline V gene. The CDR3 sequence is CASSETRGRNTEAFF.

The chain links TRBV12-3 or TRBV12-4 to TRBJ2-1; as DNA is missing, the TRBD1 call by TCRdb cannot be tested. There are 12 residues in the CDR3. CDR3 amino acids: CASTQVGGEQFF.

The J gene is TRBJ2-1, the V gene TRBV12-3 or TRBV12-4; the D call from TCRdb, TRBD1, cannot be confirmed without DNA. The length of the CDR3 is 13 residues. CDR3 region: CASSLNQGNEQFF.

J is TRBJ1-1 and V is TRBV29-1; the D call of TRBD1 rests on TCRdb alone, since no DNA is present to check it. Germline lookup yields CDR1 SQVTM and CDR2 ANQGSEA. The CDR3 length is 13 residues. CDR3 sequence: CSTTWGGNTEAFF.

V gene TRBV6-2 or TRBV6-3 combines with J gene TRBJ2-1; TCRdb selects TRBD2, and the lack of DNA leaves this call unchecked. Germline V gives CDR1 MNHEY, CDR2 SVGEGT. The CDR3 is 18 residues long. This CDR3 reads CASRAGVMWKTSYNEQFF.

V and J are TRBV4-3 and TRBJ2-2; no DNA is available, so the TRBD1 call from TCRdb remains unchecked. Germline V gene lookup returns CDR1 LGHNA and CDR2 YSLEER. This CDR3 comprises 16 residues. CDR3 sequence: CASSQSGTGDTGELFF.

V usage is TRBV7-8 and J usage is TRBJ1-4; TCRdb indicates TRBD1, and absent DNA this call remains unverified. This CDR3 contains 15 residues. The germline CDR1 and CDR2 sequences are SGHVS and FQNEAQ. The CDR3 sequence is CASSLGDRVDEKLFF.

This chain connects TRBV20-1 to TRBJ2-3; TCRdb's D call of TRBD2 is untestable without DNA. The CDR3 runs 14 residues. Per the germline V gene, CDR1 is DFQATT and CDR2 is SNEGSKA (reference sequence). This CDR3 is CSVREGRGTDTQYF.

The chain employs TRBV20-1 and TRBJ2-1; the D call of TRBD2 rests on TCRdb alone, since no DNA is present to check it. CDR3 length equals 19 residues. Germline CDR1 reads DFQATT; CDR2 reads SNEGSKA (reference sequence). CDR3 amino acids: CSARKGGGDPLSSYNEQFF.

This sequence joins TRBV7-3 and TRBJ2-1. The germline CDR1 and CDR2 sequences are SGHTA and FQGTGA. The CDR3 is made up of 15 amino acids. This CDR3 is CASSFQGSSYNEQFF.

The chain recombines TRBV5-6 with TRBJ2-2; with no DNA, the TCRdb D assignment of TRBD1 cannot be verified. Per the germline V gene, CDR1 is SGHDT and CDR2 is YYEEEE. This CDR3 region has 15 residues. The CDR3 reads CASRSGTGGPGELFF.

The J gene is TRBJ2-1, the V gene TRBV5-1; the TCRdb call, TRBD2, lacks DNA for checking. The CDR3 runs 16 residues. Germline CDR1 reads SGHRS; CDR2 reads YFSETQ. This chain's CDR3 is CASSFRLAGSYNEQFF. Complete variable domain (other parts from reference TRBV5-1 and TRBJ2-1): KAGVTQTPRYLIKTRGQQVTLSCSPISGHRSVSWYQQTPGQGLQFLFEYFSETQRNKGNFPGRFSGRQFSNSRSEMNVSTLELGDSALYLCASSFRLAGSYNEQFFGPGTRLTVL.

This rearrangement joins TRBV15 to TRBJ2-4; checking the TCRdb D call of TRBD1 is not possible without DNA. The CDR3 has 14 residues. Germline V CDR1 and CDR2: LNHNV, YYDKDF (reference sequence). Here the CDR3 reads CATSRGQGQNIQYF.

The rearrangement joins TRBV11-1 to TRBJ2-1; TCRdb names TRBD2, which stays unverified in the absence of DNA. There are 15 residues in the CDR3. CDR1 and CDR2 (germline): SGHAT, FQDESV (reference sequence). The CDR3 reads CASSLPVAGVYEQFF. The variable domain in full, completed from reference TRBV11-1 and TRBJ2-1, reads EAEVAQSPRYKITEKSQAVAFWCDPISGHATLYWYRQILGQGPELLVQFQDESVVDDSQLPKDRFSAERLKGVDSTLKIQPAELGDSAMYLCASSLPVAGVYEQFFGPGTRLTVL.

V gene TRBV4-3 combines with J gene TRBJ1-1. Germline CDR1 and CDR2: LGHNA and YSLEER. The CDR3 sequence is 14 residues long. The chain's CDR3 is CASSQDLLNTEAFF.

The chain combines TRBV15 with TRBJ1-4; TCRdb calls TRBD1, which cannot be checked without DNA. This CDR3 spans 16 amino acids. In germline, CDR1 is LNHNV, CDR2 YYDKDF (reference sequence). This CDR3 reads CATSGRTAFLFEKLFF.

The chain employs TRBV7-9 and TRBJ2-3; TCRdb selects TRBD2, and the lack of DNA leaves this call unchecked. The CDR3 runs 17 residues. From germline, CDR1 is SEHNR and CDR2 FQNEAQ (reference sequence). The CDR3 sequence: CASSLGSASGSTDTQYF.

This chain uses TRBV29-1 with TRBJ1-1. The CDR3 contains 14 residues. CDR1 is SQVTM, CDR2 ANQGSEA, per germline. The CDR3 sequence: CSVAGGRDLREAFF. Combining the CDR3 with reference TRBV29-1 and TRBJ1-1 gives the whole variable domain SAVISQKPSRDICQRGTSLTIQCQVDSQVTMMFWYRQQPGQSLTLIATANQGSEATYESGFVIDKFPISRPNLTFSTLTVSNMSPEDSSIYLCSVAGGRDLREAFFGQGTRLTVV.

This chain connects TRBV9 to TRBJ2-4; there is no DNA to check the TCRdb D call of TRBD1. From germline, CDR1 is SGDLS and CDR2 YYNGEE. CDR3 length equals 18 residues. CDR3 sequence reads: CASSVEGRTDLAKNIQYF.